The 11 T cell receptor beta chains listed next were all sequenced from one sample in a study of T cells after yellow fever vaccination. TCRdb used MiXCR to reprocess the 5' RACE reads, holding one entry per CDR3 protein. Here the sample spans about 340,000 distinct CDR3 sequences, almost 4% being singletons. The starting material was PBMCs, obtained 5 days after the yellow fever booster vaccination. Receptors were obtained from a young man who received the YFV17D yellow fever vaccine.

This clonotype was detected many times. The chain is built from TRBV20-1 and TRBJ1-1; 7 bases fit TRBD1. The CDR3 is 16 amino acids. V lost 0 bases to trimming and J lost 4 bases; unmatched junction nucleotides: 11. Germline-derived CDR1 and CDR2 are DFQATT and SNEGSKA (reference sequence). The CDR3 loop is CSARDRRGRLGTEAFF. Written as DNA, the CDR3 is TGCAGTGCTAGAGATCGGAGGGGGCGGCTTGGCACTGAAGCTTTCTTT.

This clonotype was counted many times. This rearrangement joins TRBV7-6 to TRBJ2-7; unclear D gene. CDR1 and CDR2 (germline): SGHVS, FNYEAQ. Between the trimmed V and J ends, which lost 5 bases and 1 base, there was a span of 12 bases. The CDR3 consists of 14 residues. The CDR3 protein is CASSLGPPSYEQYF. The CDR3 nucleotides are TGTGCCAGCAGCCTAGGGCCGCCGTCCTACGAGCAGTACTTC.

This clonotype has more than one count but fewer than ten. CDR3 sequence reads: CASTPGGQLSNTEAFF. The CDR3 region has the DNA TGTGCCAGCACCCCCGGCGGGCAGCTGAGTAACACTGAAGCTTTCTTT. The rearrangement links TRBV7-9 to TRBJ1-1, with D unresolved. CDR1 is SEHNR and CDR2 is FQNEAQ in the germline V gene (reference sequence). The V end lost 7 bases, the J end lost 2 bases, and 20 bases lay between the germline ends. The CDR3 covers 16 residues.

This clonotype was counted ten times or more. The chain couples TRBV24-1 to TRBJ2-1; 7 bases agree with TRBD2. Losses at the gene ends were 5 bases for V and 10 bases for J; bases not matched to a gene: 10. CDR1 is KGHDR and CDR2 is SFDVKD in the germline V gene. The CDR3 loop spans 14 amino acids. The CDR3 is CATSGTVGEGEQFF. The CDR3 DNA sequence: TGTGCCACCAGTGGTACAGTCGGGGAGGGGGAGCAGTTCTTC.

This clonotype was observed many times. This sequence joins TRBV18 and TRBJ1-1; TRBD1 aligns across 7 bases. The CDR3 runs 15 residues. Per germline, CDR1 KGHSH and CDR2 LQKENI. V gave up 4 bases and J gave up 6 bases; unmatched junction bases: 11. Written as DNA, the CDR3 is TGTGCCAGCTCACGCAGGGGGGGGGCAGACCCTGAAGCTTTCTTT. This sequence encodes CASSRRGGADPEAFF.

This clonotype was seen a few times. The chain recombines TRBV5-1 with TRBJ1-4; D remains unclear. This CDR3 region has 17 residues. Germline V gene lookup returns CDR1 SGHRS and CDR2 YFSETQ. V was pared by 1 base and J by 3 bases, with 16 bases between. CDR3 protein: CASSLRFLGGANEKLFF. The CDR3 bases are TGCGCCAGCAGCTTGCGATTCTTGGGAGGTGCTAATGAAAAACTGTTTTTT.

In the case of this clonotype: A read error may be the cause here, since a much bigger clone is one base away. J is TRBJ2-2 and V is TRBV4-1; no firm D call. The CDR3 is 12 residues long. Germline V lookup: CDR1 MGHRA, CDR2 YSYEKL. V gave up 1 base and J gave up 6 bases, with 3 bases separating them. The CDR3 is CASSQAAGELFF. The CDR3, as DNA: TGCGCCAGCAGCCAAGCGGCCGGGGAGCTGTTTTTT.

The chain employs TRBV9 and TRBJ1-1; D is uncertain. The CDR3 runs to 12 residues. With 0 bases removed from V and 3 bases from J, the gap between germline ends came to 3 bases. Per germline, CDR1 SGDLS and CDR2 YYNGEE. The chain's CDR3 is CASSVGDTEAFF. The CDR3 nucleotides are TGTGCCAGCAGCGTAGGGGACACTGAAGCTTTCTTT.

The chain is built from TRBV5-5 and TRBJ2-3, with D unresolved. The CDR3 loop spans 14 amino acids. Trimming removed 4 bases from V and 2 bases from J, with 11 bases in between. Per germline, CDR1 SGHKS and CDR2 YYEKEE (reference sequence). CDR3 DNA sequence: TGTGCCAGCAGCCTGGGTAAAAACACAGATACGCAGTATTTT. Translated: CASSLGKNTDTQYF.

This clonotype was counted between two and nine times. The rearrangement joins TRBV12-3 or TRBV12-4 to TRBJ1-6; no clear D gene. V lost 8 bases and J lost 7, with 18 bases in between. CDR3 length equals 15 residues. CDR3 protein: CASPGRVGRNSPLHF. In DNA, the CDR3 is TGTGCCAGCCCGGGGAGGGTAGGGAGAAATTCACCCCTCCACTTT.

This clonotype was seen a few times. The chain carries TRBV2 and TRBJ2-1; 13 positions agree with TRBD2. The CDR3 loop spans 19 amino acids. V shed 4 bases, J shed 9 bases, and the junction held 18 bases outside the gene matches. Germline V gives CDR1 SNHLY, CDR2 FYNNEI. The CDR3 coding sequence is TGTGCCAGCAGTGCTTGCCGGACTAGCGGGGGCCTTTTCGTGGGTGAGCAGTTCTTC. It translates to CASSACRTSGGLFVGEQFF.